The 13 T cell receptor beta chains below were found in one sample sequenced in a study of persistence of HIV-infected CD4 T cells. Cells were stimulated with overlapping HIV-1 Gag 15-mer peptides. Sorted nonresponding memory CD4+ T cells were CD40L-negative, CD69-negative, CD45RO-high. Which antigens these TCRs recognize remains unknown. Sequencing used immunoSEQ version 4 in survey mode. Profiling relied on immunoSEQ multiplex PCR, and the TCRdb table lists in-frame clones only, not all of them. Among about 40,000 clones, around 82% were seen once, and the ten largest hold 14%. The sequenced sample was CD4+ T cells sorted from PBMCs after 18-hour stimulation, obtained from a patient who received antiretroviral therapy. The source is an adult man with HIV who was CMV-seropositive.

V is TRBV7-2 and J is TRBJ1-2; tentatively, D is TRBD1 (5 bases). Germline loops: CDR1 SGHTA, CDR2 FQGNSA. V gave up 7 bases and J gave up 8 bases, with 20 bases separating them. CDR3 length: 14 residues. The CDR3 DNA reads TGTGCCAGCACCCCACCCGGGCTTGGGGCAGGCTACACCTTC. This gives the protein CASTPPGLGAGYTF.

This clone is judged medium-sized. In DNA, the CDR3 is TGTGCCAGCAGCTCCGGTGGGCGCAACACTGAAGCTTTCTTT. This translates into CASSSGGRNTEAFF. The rearrangement links TRBV11-1 to TRBJ1-1; D unclear. Germline V gene lookup returns CDR1 SGHAT and CDR2 FQDESV (reference sequence). With 4 bases removed from V and 2 bases from J, the gap between germline ends came to 11 bases. This CDR3 is 14 amino acids long.

The CDR3 bases are TGTGCCAGTAGTCCTCGACAGGGGACGAACACTGAAGCTTTCTTT. This encodes CASSPRQGTNTEAFF. The chain recombines TRBV19 with TRBJ1-1; 8 bases map to TRBD1. CDR1 is LNHDA, CDR2 SQIVND, per germline (reference sequence). The CDR3 is made up of 15 amino acids. The V segment lost 5 bases and the J segment 1 base; nucleotides outside the gene matches: 6.

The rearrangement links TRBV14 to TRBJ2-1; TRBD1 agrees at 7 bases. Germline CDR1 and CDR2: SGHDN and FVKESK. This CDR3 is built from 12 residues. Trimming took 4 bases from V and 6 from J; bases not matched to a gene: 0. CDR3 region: CASSRQGNEQFF. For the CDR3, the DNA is TGTGCCAGCAGCCGACAGGGCAATGAGCAGTTCTTC.

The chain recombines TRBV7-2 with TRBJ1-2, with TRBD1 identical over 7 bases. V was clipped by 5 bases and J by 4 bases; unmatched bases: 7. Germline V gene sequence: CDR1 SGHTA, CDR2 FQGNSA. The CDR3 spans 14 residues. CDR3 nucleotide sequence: TGTGCCAGCAGCCCTTCACAGGGGCTCTATGGCTACACCTTC. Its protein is CASSPSQGLYGYTF.

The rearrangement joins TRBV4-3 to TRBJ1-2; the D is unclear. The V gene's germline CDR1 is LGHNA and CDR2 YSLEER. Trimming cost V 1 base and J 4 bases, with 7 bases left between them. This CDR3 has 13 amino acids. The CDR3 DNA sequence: TGCGCCAGCAGCCAAGCCAGGCGCTATGGCTACACCTTC. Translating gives CASSQARRYGYTF.

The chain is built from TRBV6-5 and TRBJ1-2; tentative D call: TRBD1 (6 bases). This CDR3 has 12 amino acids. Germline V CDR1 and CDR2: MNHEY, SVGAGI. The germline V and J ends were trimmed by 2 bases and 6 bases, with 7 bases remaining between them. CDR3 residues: CASSYRGNGYTF. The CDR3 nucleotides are TGTGCCAGCAGTTACAGGGGGAATGGCTACACCTTC.

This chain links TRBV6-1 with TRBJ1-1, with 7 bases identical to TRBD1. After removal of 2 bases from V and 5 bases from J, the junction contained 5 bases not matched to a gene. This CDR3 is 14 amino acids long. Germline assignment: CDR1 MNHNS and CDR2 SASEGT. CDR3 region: CASSEQGVGTEAFF. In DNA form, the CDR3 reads TGTGCCAGCAGTGAACAGGGGGTGGGGACTGAAGCTTTCTTT.

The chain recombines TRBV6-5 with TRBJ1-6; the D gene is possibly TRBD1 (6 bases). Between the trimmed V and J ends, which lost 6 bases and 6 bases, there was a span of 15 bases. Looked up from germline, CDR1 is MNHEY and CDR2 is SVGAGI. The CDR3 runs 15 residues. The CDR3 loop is CASSRRTVGNSPLHF. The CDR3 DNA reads TGTGCCAGCAGCCGCCGGACAGTTGGTAATTCACCCCTCCACTTT.

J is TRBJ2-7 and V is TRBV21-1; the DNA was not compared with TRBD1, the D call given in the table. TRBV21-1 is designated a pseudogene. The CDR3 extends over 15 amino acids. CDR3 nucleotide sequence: TGTGCCAGCAGCAAAGGCGTGACAATCTCCTACGAGCAGTACTTC. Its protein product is CASSKGVTISYEQYF.

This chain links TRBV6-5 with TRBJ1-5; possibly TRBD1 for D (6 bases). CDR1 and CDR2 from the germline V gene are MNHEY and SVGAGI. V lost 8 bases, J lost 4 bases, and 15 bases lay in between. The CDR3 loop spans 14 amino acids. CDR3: CASGPDRWNQPQHF. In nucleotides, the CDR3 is TGTGCCAGCGGACCCGACAGGTGGAATCAGCCCCAGCATTTT.

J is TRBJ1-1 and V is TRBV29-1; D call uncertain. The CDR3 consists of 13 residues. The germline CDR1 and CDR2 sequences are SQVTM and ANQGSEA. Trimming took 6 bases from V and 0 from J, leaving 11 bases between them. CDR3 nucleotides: TGCAGCGTCGTGCGTGGGGTGAACACTGAAGCTTTCTTT. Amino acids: CSVVRGVNTEAFF.

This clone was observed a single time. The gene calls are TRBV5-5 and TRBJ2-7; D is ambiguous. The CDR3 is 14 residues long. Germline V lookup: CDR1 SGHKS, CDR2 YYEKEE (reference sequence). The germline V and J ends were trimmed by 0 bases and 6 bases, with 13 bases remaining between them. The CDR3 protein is CASSLVDRRREQYF. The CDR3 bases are TGTGCCAGCAGCTTGGTAGACCGGCGTCGCGAGCAGTACTTC.